Detailed here is one T cell receptor beta chain. The sample comes from a study of blood T cell repertoires in COVID-19. The ends lost 7 bases at V and 5 bases at J; junction bases unmatched: 6. The CDR3 covers 14 residues. Germline assignment: CDR1 KGHDR and CDR2 SFDVKD. TCRdb keeps only in-frame clones here, not all; method: immunoSEQ multiplex PCR. The sample lists 220,000 or so clones; approximately 88% were seen once. The sequenced material came from peripheral blood. The J gene is TRBJ1-1, the V gene TRBV24-1; TRBD1 matches 10 bases. This TCR was recovered from a man in his fifties or sixties who had recovered from COVID-19. The DNA for the CDR3 is TGTGCCACCAGCCCGGGACAGGGGAAAACTGAAGCTTTCTTT. Amino acid sequence: CATSPGQGKTEAFF.